These 2 T cell receptor beta chains share one sample of origin, sequenced in a study of shared clonotypes between healthy human individuals (TCRdb year 2020). Library preparation was by the immunoSEQ multiplex PCR assay. The table comes from immuneACCESS by way of TCRdb, which keeps in-frame sequences with V and J called. Part of the clones is missing from these tables; in studies checked, under half for an unresolved V gene and the rest for unknown reasons. Recorded for this sample are 2 million to 2.5 million clones; 85% to 95% of them occurred a single time. About 0.36% of the sample goes to the ten largest clones. Sequenced input: naive CD4+ T cells from PBMCs. Interpreted using the paper, the cell subset or site label stands for: CD45RA+ positively selected. The receptor source for this set is a man younger than 35 in good health. Some clones in this sample may be carry-over from other donors' samples.

The chain combines TRBV6-6 with TRBJ2-5, with TRBD2 matching over 9 bases. CDR1 is MNHNY, CDR2 SVGAGI, per germline (reference sequence). Trimming at V came to 6 bases and at J to 5 bases, leaving 10 bases not matched to a gene. The CDR3 runs 15 residues. The CDR3 DNA follows: TGTGCCAGCAGAAGATCCAGCGGGAGGATGGAGACCCAGTACTTC. This gives the protein CASRRSSGRMETQYF.

This chain joins TRBV25-1 and TRBJ1-1; TRBD1 is a possible D gene (6 bases). Germline V CDR1 and CDR2: MGHDK, SYGVNS. This CDR3 is 14 amino acids long. V gave up 4 bases and J gave up 4 bases, with 13 bases separating them. CDR3 nucleotide sequence: TGTGCCAGCAGTGCTCACAGGGTTAGCACTGAAGCTTTCTTT. This encodes CASSAHRVSTEAFF. Based on the CDR3 plus reference TRBV25-1 and TRBJ1-1, the full variable domain is EADIYQTPRYLVIGTGKKITLECSQTMGHDKMYWYQQDPGMELHLIHYSYGVNSTEKGDLSSESTVSRIRTEHFPLTLESARPSHTSQYLCASSAHRVSTEAFFGQGTRLTVV.